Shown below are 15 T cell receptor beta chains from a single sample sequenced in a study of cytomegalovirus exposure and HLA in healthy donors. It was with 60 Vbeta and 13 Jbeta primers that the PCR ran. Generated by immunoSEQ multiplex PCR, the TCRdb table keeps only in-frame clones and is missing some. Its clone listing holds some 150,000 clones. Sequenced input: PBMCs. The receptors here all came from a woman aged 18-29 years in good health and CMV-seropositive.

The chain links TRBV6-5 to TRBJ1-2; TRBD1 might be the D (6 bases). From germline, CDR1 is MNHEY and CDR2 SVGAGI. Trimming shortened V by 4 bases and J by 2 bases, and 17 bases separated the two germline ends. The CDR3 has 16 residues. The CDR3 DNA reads TGTGCCAGCAGTTTAACTTGGGGGGGCCCGAACTATGGCTACACCTTC. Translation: CASSLTWGGPNYGYTF.

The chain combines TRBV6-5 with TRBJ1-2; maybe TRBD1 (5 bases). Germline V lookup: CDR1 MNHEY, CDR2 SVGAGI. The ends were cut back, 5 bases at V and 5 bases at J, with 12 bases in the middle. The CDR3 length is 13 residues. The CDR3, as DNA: TGTGCCAGCAGTATGGACACAGTTTATGGCTACACCTTC. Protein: CASSMDTVYGYTF.

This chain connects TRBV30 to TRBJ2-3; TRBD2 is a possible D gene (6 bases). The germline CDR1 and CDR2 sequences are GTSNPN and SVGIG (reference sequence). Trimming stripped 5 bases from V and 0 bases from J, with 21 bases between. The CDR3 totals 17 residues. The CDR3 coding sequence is TGTGCCTGGGGCAAGTTCCGGGGGACTTCTAGCACAGATACGCAGTATTTT. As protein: CAWGKFRGTSSTDTQYF.

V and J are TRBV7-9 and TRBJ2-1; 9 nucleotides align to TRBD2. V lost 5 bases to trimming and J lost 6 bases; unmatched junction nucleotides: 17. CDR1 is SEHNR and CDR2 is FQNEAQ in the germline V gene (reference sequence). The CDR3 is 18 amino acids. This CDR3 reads CASSVSNPYSGSGNEQFF. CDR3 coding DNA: TGTGCCAGCAGCGTATCAAACCCCTATAGCGGGAGTGGCAATGAGCAGTTCTTC.

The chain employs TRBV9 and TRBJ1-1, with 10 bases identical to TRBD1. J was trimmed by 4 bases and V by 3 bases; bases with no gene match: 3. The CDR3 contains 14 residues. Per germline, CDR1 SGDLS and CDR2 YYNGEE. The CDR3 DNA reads TGTGCCAGCAGCGGCGACAGGGGGCCCACTGAAGCTTTCTTT. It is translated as CASSGDRGPTEAFF.

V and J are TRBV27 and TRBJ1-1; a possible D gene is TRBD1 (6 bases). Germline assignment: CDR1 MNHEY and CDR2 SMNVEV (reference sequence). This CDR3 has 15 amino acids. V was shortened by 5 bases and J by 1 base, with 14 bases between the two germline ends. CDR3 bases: TGTGCCAGCAGTGTAAGGGGGTTTGGGAACACTGAAGCTTTCTTT. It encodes CASSVRGFGNTEAFF.

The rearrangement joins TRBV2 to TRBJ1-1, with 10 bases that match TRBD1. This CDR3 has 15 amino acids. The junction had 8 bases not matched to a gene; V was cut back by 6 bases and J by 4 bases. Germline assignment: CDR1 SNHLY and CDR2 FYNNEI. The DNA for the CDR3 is TGTGCCAGCAGGGATTTGAGACAGGGGGCCACTGAAGCTTTCTTT. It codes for CASRDLRQGATEAFF.

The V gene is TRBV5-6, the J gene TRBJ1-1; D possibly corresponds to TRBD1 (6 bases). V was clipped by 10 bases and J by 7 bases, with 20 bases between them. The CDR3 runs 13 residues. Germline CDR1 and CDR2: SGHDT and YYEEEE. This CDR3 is CASLVGGVGEAFF. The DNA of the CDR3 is TGTGCCTCCCTTGTAGGGGGGGTCGGTGAAGCTTTCTTT.

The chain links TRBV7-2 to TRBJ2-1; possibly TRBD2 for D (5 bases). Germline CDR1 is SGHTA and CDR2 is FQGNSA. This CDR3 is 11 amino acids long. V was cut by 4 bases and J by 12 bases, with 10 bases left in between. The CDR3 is CASSSDGRQFF. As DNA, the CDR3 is TGTGCCAGCAGCTCCGATGGGAGGCAGTTCTTC.

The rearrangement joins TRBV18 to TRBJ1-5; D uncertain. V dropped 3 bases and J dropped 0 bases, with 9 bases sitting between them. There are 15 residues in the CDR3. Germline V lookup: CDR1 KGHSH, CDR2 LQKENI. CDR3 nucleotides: TGTGCCAGCTCACCGTTTCAGATTAGCAATCAGCCCCAGCATTTT. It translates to CASSPFQISNQPQHF.

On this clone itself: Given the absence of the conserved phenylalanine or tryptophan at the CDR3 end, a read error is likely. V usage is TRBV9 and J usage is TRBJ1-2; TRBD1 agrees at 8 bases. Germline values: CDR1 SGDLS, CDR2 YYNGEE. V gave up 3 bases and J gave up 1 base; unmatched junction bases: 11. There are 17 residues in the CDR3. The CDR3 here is CASSASGQGRVNYGYTL. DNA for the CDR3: TGTGCCAGCAGCGCCTCCGGACAGGGCCGGGTTAACTATGGCTACACCCTC.

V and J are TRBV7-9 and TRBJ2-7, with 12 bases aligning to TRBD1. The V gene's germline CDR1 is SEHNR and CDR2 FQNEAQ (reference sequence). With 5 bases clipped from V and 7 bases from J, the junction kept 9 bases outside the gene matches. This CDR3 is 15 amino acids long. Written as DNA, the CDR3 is TGTGCCAGCAGCGCCCCGGGACAGGGGGCTTTAGAGCAGTACTTC. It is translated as CASSAPGQGALEQYF.

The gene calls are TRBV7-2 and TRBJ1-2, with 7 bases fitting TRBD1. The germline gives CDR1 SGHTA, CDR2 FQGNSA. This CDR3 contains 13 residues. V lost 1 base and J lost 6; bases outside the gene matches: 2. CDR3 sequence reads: CASSLGTGDGYTF. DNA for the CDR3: TGTGCCAGCAGCTTAGGGACAGGTGATGGCTACACCTTC.

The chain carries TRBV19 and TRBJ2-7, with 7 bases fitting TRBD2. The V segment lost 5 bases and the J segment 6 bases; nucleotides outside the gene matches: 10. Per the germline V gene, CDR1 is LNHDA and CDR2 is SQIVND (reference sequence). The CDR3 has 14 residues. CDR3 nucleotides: TGTGCCAGTAGTGTCGGGACTACCTCAGGCGAGCAGTACTTC. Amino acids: CASSVGTTSGEQYF.

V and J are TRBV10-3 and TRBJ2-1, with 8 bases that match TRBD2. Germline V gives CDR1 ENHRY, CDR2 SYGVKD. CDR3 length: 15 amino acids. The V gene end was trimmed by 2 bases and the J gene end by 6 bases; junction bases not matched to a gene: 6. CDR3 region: CAISEGALAGNEQFF. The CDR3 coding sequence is TGTGCCATCAGTGAGGGAGCGCTAGCGGGCAATGAGCAGTTCTTC.